This TCR beta chain emerged from a study of cytomegalovirus exposure and HLA in healthy donors (TCRdb year 2017). As for the study more broadly: In an earlier analysis of 587 of the donors, roughly 300 Gb of sequence data and approximately 120 million unique TCR beta sequences from roughly 190 million T cells were reported. In a later genetic analysis, genome-wide SNP genotypes for about 55% of the roughly 700 donors were used, and that subset was treated as a discovery cohort. In addition to the first cohort of 666 subjects, a separate validation cohort of approximately 110 different subjects was used. In an earlier analysis of 550 to 700 of the donors, high-throughput TCR beta sequencing was used to judge whether each TCR beta V gene segment behaved as functional or pseudogenic. To predict cytomegalovirus infection status, the study combined high-throughput TCR immunosequencing, statistical association of individual TCRs with disease status, and machine learning. About five DR-DQ haplotypes were treated as single units for association and clustering because of strong linkage in the cohort. Across roughly 420 genotyped donors of the cohort, an average of 235,054 unique TCR beta nucleotide sequences per donor were sequenced, and about a sixth of those sequences were non-productive. Roughly 300 gigabases of sequencing data and 70 million to 85 million unique TCR sequences were included in an early release covering several hundred HLA-typed donors. Donor age, sex, ethnicity and CMV serostatus were compiled together with the repertoire data. Typing coverage differed by locus: A, B, C, DRB1 and DQB1 were typed in roughly 629-630 donors, DQA1 in about 500, DPA1 in approximately 600, and DPB1 in just under 490. In the later analysis, no new phenotypic data were used to find candidate immune exposures; instead, reliance was placed on TCR beta sequences and their occurrence across donors. The genetic ancestry cluster associated with self-reported Caucasian donors included over 80% of the approximately 430 genotyped donors. The study aimed to test whether signatures of past pathogen exposure could be identified by cataloging public T cell receptors. HLA typing included class I and class II loci at four-digit resolution. The T cell repertoires of 700 or so subjects were profiled by immunosequencing and related to cytomegalovirus serostatus. All discovery cohort repertoires had been generated on a single sequencing platform. A later analysis re-analyzed previously published TCR beta repertoires from several hundred donors and added high-resolution HLA genotyping to study TCR occurrence patterns.

This clone was recorded once. The antigen it binds to is not known. The sample holds no much larger clone one base away, and base qualities are not on file. The cohort comprised some 700 healthy bone marrow donors. Cohort members were all nominally healthy when sampled, although unrecorded immune exposures were likely present. The donor was CMV seropositive and was included in the group of some 290 seropositive cohort members. A peripheral blood sample was provided by each donor, and peripheral blood mononuclear cells were used for TCR beta sequencing. The Qiagen DNeasy Blood Extraction Kit was used to extract genomic DNA from the blood cell samples. Libraries were prepared through the immunoSEQ multiplex PCR assay. The multiplex PCR relied on a mix of 60 forward primers for TCR Vbeta segments and 13 reverse primers for TCR Jbeta segments. The CDR3 region of rearranged TCR beta genes was amplified from genomic DNA by a multiplex PCR assay. The Illumina HiSeq System was used to sequence the amplified TCR beta libraries as 87-base-pair reads. The study's own analysis went as follows. In a later analysis, tens of millions of unique TCR beta chains were counted across the 650 to 700 repertoires, and roughly 10 million of these chains were shared by at least two donors. Raw reads were error-corrected and collapsed into unique sequences with a nearest-neighbor algorithm that merged closely related sequences to remove PCR and sequencing errors. Alignment of CDR3 sequences to IMGT reference sequences was used to assign V, D and J gene segments. For a sequence to be retained, at least a six-nucleotide match to both a V gene segment and a J gene segment was required. Rearrangements were classified as productive when the CDR3 lacked stop codons and remained in frame with V and J, and all other rearrangements were classified as non-productive. CDR3 was defined by IMGT convention, running from the second conserved V-encoded cysteine to the conserved J-encoded phenylalanine. The earlier analysis of some 580 of the donors excluded any sequence lacking an unambiguous match to a single V gene segment. An earlier analysis of 587 of the donors called V segments functional above 56.7% productive rearrangements and segregating when the between-donor standard deviation exceeded 5%. A statistical classification framework was developed to diagnose cytomegalovirus status using the catalog of TCR beta chain sequences. V and J gene assignment, in a later analysis, came from comparing TCR nucleotide sequences with IMGT/GENE-DB human TR gene sequences. Using the TCRdist pipeline, a later analysis assigned CDR3 sequences along with most-parsimonious VDJ recombination scenarios. In a later analysis, each TCR beta chain was defined by its CDR3 amino acid sequence together with its V-gene family, and reads without a unique V-gene family were excluded. To address suspected cross-contamination and a sequencing artifact, a later analysis removed 450 to 700 highly shared, low-generation-probability nucleotide sequences. A later analysis calculated a clonal expansion index for each public chain from normalized within-repertoire ranks of inferred template counts. Generation probabilities in a later analysis came from a VDJ recombination model fitted to out-of-frame rearrangements, and those results were checked against IGoR. In a later analysis, hypergeometric tests were used to score TCR-TCR, TCR-HLA and TCR-CMV co-occurrence, with a repertoire-size bias correction applied to TCR pairs. False discovery rates were estimated in a later analysis by permuting HLA or CMV assignments 20 times. In a later analysis, co-occurring TCRs were grouped using DBSCAN, with TCRdist sequence similarity added in when clustering inside HLA-allele-positive subsets. Co-occurrence clustering excluded repertoires with fewer than 30,000 or more than 120,000 public chains, plus five with anomalous nucleotide sharing. As stored in TCRdb, this immuneACCESS dataset retains in-frame rearrangements with V and J assigned. A fraction of the clones does not appear; measured against another copy, unresolved V genes explain less than half of the discrepancy, and the remainder lacks a known reason. D and trimming were read from the DNA, whereas the V and J calls and clone size are those reported in that table. This sample lists 150,000 to 200,000 clones; roughly 80% were detected once. The leading ten clones occupy approximately 1.5% of the sample.

Results the study describes overall, beyond this receptor: The authors suggested that the approach could potentially be generalized to other disease states and immunological phenotypes. A later genetic analysis associated a missense DCLRE1C variant with V-gene and J-gene trimming of TCR beta chains, and an independent cohort replicated the association. Because counts were too low, about 18 rarely observed V segments, including chromosome 9 orphons, were excluded from the earlier analysis of roughly 580 of the donors. A further reported finding was that TCR beta sequences accurately predicted the HLA-A and HLA-B alleles for most subjects in the first cohort. HLA typing was unavailable for some donors at each locus, so association tests used only the typed subset. The classifier was reported to diagnose cytomegalovirus status with high specificity and sensitivity in both the original cohort and the validation cohort. A later analysis associated about 18,000 TCR beta sequences with specific HLA alleles at a false discovery rate of 0.05. An earlier analysis of around 600 of the donors showed that most TCR beta V segments appeared in productive rearrangements either about 87% or about 30% of the time, which broadly matched IMGT annotations. Presence/absence analyses assumed roughly uniform sequencing depth across donors, an assumption that may not hold. In a later analysis, the rate of TCR association differed among HLA loci, with DRB1 alleles having the most associated TCRs and HLA-C alleles having the fewest. According to a later analysis, most CMV-associated TCR beta chains appeared to be HLA-restricted, and the HLA associations seemed to be driven largely by CMV exposure. A total of 150 or so TCR beta chains were listed by the study as associated with cytomegalovirus. In a later analysis, HLA-associated TCR beta chains showed more clonal expansion and lower generation probabilities than non-associated chains that were equally common. In vitro tests confirmed that three of the cytomegalovirus-associated TCR beta chains recognize cytomegalovirus antigens. Across donors, most TCR sequences were observed very rarely, whereas some public TCRs were present in many individuals. Linkage disequilibrium might explain the correlated functional status among segregating V segments, but an unknown experimental factor could not be ruled out. A later genetic analysis reported fewer N-insertions in productive TCRs among donors in an Asian-associated ancestry cluster than the approximately 700-donor mean. A group of highly shared sequence variants was considered likely to be a technical artifact of the sequencing pipeline. In this cohort, only TCR beta chains were sequenced, and detectable features were limited by the absence of alpha or paired-chain data. Strong co-occurrence of HLA alleles, especially DR and DQ, made assigning TCR associations to individual alleles difficult. Several of the top co-occurrence clusters appeared to be linked to parvovirus B19, influenza, CMV and Epstein-Barr virus, according to a later analysis. The only immune exposure information available for the cohort was CMV serostatus.

The specimen was PBMCs. This receptor was taken from a girl aged 10 to 17 in good health and CMV-seropositive.

The CDR3 reads CASSDGDLSSYEQYF. The nucleotide sequence is given as TGCGCCAGCAGTGATGGGGACTTATCGAGCTACGAGCAGTACTTC. The V and J segments used are TRBV10-1 and TRBJ2-7; possibly the D gene is TRBD2, per 6 matching bases. According to the germline V gene (reference sequence), CDR1 reads WNHNN and CDR2 reads SYGVQD. From the cysteine through the phenylalanine, the CDR3 covers 15 amino acids. Solely the CDR3 DNA is kept, with 45 bases framed from the first base. V drops 3 bases and J drops 3 bases, leaving 15 bases in between.